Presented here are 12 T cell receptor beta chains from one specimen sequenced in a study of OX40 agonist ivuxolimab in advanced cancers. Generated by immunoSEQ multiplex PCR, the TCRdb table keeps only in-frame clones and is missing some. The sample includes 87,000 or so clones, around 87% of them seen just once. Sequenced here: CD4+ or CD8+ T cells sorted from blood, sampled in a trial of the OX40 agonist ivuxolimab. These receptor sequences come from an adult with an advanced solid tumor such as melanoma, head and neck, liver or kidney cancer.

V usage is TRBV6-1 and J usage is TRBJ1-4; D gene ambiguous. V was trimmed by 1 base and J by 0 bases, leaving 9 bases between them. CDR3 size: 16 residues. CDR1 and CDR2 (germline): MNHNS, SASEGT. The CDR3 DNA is TGTGCCAGCAGTGAAGAGTCCGCTGCAACTAATGAAAAACTGTTTTTT. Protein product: CASSEESAATNEKLFF.

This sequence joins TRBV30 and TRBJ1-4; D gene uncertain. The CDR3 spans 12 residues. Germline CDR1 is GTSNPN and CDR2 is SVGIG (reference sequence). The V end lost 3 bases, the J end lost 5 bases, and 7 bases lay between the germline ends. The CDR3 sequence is CAWRLGNEKLFF. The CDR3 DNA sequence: TGTGCCTGGAGACTAGGGAATGAAAAACTGTTTTTT. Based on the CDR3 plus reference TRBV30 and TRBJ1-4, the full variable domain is SQTIHQWPATLVQPVGSPLSLECTVEGTSNPNLYWYRQAAGRGLQLLFYSVGIGQISSEVPQNLSASRPQDRQFILSSKKLLLSDSGFYLCAWRLGNEKLFFGSGTQLSVL.

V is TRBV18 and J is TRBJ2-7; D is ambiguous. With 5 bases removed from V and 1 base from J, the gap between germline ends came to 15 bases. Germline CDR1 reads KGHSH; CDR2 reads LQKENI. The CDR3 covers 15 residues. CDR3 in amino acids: CASSYRALGSYEQYF. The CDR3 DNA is TGTGCCAGCTCATACCGGGCCCTGGGGTCCTACGAGCAGTACTTC.

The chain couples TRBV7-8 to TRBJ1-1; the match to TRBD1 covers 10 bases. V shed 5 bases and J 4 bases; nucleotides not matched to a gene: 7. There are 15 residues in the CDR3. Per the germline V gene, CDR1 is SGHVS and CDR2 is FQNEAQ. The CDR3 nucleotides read TGTGCCAGCAGCGGAAGACAGGGGGCGTTCACTGAAGCTTTCTTT. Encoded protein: CASSGRQGAFTEAFF.

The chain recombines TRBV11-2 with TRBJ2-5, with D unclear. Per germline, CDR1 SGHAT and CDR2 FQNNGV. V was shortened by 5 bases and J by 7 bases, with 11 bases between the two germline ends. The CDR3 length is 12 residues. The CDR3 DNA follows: TGTGCCAGCAGCCCACCGGTAGGGACCCAGTACTTC. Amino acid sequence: CASSPPVGTQYF.

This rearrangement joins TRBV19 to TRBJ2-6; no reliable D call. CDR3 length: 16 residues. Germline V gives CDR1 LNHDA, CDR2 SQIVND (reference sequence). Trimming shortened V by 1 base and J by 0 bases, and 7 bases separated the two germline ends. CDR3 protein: CASSIVVFSGANVLTF. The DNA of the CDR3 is TGTGCCAGTAGTATAGTGGTGTTCTCTGGGGCCAACGTCCTGACTTTC.

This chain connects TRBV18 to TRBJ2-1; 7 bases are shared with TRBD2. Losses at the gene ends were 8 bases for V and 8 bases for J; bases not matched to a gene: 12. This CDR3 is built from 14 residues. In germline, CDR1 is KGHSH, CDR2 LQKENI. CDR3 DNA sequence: TGTGCCAGCGGTTCTCCCCCTGCGGGGGATGAGCAGTTCTTC. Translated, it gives CASGSPPAGDEQFF. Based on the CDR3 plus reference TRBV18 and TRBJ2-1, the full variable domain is NAGVMQNPRHLVRRRGQEARLRCSPMKGHSHVYWYRQLPEEGLKFMVYLQKENIIDESGMPKERFSAEFPKEGPSILRIQQVVRGDSAAYFCASGSPPAGDEQFFGPGTRLTVL.

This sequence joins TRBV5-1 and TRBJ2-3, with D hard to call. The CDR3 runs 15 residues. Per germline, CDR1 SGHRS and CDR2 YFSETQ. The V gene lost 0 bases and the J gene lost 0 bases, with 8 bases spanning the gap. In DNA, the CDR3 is TGCGCCAGCAGCTTGGATCGACGAAGCACAGATACGCAGTATTTT. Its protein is CASSLDRRSTDTQYF.

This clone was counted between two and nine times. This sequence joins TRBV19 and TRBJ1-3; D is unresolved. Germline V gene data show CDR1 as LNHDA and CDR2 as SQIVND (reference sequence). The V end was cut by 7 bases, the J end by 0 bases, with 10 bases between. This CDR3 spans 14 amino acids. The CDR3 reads CASTDIGSGNTIYF. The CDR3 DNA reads TGTGCCAGTACTGACATCGGCTCTGGAAACACCATATATTTT.

CDR3 in amino acids: CASSVGARVETQYF. The DNA of the CDR3 is TGTGCCAGCAGCGTAGGGGCCCGAGTCGAGACCCAGTACTTC. The chain uses TRBV5-4 and TRBJ2-5; TRBD1 might be the D (5 bases). The CDR3 runs to 14 residues. The germline V gene encodes CDR1 SGHNT and CDR2 YYREEE (reference sequence). Deletions cut 4 bases from V and 5 bases from J, with 15 bases between.

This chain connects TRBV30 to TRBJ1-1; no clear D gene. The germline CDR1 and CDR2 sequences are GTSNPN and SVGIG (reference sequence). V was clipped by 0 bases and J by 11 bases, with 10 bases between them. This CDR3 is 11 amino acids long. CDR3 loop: CAWSVRAGAFF. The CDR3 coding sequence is TGTGCCTGGAGTGTCCGGGCGGGGGCTTTCTTT.

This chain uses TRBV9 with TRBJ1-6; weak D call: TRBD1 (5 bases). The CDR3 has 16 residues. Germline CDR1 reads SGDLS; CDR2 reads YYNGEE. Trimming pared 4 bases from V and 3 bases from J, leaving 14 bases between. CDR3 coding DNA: TGTGCCAGCAGCCTCGGGGGGGACCTCTATAATTCACCCCTCCACTTT. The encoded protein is CASSLGGDLYNSPLHF. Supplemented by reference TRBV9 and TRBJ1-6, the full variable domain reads DSGVTQTPKHLITATGQRVTLRCSPRSGDLSVYWYQQSLDQGLQFLIQYYNGEERAKGNILERFSAQQFPDLHSELNLSSLELGDSALYFCASSLGGDLYNSPLHFGNGTRLTVT.